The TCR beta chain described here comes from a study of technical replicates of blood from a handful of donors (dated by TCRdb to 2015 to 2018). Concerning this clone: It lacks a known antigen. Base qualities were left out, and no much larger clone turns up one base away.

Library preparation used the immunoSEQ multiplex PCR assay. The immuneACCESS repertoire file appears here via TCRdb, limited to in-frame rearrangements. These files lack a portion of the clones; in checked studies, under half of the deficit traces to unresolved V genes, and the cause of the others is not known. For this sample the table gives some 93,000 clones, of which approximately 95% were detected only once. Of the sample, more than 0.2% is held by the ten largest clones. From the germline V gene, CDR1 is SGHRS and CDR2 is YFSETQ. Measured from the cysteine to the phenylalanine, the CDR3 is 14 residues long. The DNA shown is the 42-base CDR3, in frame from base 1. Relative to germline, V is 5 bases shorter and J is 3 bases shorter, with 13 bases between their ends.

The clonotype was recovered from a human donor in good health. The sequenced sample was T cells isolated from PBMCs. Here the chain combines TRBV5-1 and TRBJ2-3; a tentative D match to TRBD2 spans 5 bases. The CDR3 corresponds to CASSEGGMTDTQYF. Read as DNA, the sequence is TGCGCCAGCAGTGAGGGTGGGATGACAGATACGCAGTATTTT. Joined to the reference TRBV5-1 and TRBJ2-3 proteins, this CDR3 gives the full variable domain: KAGVTQTPRYLIKTRGQQVTLSCSPISGHRSVSWYQQTPGQGLQFLFEYFSETQRNKGNFPGRFSGRQFSNSRSEMNVSTLELGDSALYLCASSEGGMTDTQYFGPGTRLTVL.